The rows below give T cell receptor beta chains drawn from one sample of a study of molecular identifiers for immune sequencing clone quantification. One entry per CDR3 protein, called by TCRdb with MiXCR from the PCR reads. The sample consists of approximately 670,000 distinct CDR3 sequences, nearly 20% of them appearing once. Sequenced: naive CD8+ T cells from blood, with Jurkat cell RNA spiked in. The receptors come from a human donor in good health. Some libraries in this study had Jurkat cell RNA spiked in. Each CDR3 is given with its conserved first and last residue. The order of the fields is clone size, CDR3 length, D gene, V gene, J gene, CDR3 DNA, CDR3 protein. A D gene is named only where the DNA matches it firmly. For some rows the clone size is stated as once, few or many, or as a class when expanded; others skip it.

size: many; length: 13; D: .; V: TRBV7-2; J: TRBJ2-1; DNA: TGTGCCAGCAGCCCCCCTGCTAGTGTCGAGCAGTTCTTC; CDR3: CASSPPASVEQFF
size: many; length: 16; D: TRBD1; V: TRBV7-6; J: TRBJ1-1; DNA: TGTGCCAGCAGCCCCGGGACAGGGGGCGCCTACACTGAAGCTTTCTTT; CDR3: CASSPGTGGAYTEAFF
size: many; length: 17; D: .; V: TRBV20-1; J: TRBJ2-4; DNA: TGCAGTGCTAGAGATGATGTTACGGGAGATACCAAAAACATTCAGTACTTC; CDR3: CSARDDVTGDTKNIQYF
size: .; length: 15; D: .; V: TRBV19; J: TRBJ1-1; DNA: TGTGCCAGTAGTATAGCCGGTACGACGAACACTGAAGCTTTCTTT; CDR3: CASSIAGTTNTEAFF
size: .; length: 18; D: TRBD2; V: TRBV7-8; J: TRBJ2-5; DNA: TGTGCCAGCAGCTTAGCAGGCGAGCTAGCGGTGATCCAAGAGACCCAGTACTTC; CDR3: CASSLAGELAVIQETQYF
size: many; length: 14; D: .; V: TRBV29-1; J: TRBJ2-3; DNA: TGCAGCGTTGTAGGGACATTGGGCACAGATACGCAGTATTTT; CDR3: CSVVGTLGTDTQYF
size: .; length: 14; D: .; V: TRBV4-1; J: TRBJ2-5; DNA: TGCGCCAGCAGCCAAGGGGACTTTCAAGAGACCCAGTACTTC; CDR3: CASSQGDFQETQYF
size: many; length: 13; D: .; V: TRBV13; J: TRBJ1-5; DNA: TGTGCCAGCAGCTCAGAGCGCAATCAGCCCCAGCATTTT; CDR3: CASSSERNQPQHF
size: many; length: 13; D: TRBD1; V: TRBV7-2; J: TRBJ2-1; DNA: TGTGCCAGCAGCACGACAGGGGGCAATGAGCAGTTCTTC; CDR3: CASSTTGGNEQFF
size: few; length: 16; D: .; V: TRBV12-3/TRBV12-4; J: TRBJ2-3; DNA: TGTGCCAGCACCCCCGGACGGGCCTCTAGCACAGATACGCAGTATTTT; CDR3: CASTPGRASSTDTQYF
size: .; length: 16; D: .; V: TRBV11-2; J: TRBJ2-1; DNA: TGTGCCAGCAGCTTAGATCCGGGGGGCCTTTACAATGAGCAGTTCTTC; CDR3: CASSLDPGGLYNEQFF
size: many; length: 15; D: .; V: TRBV28; J: TRBJ2-2; DNA: TGTGCCAGCAGTACGACAGGCTTGAACACCGGGGAGCTGTTTTTT; CDR3: CASSTTGLNTGELFF
size: few; length: 15; D: TRBD2; V: TRBV7-9; J: TRBJ2-3; DNA: TGTGCCACGTCCGCGGGGGAGACGCACTCAGATACGCAGTATTTT; CDR3: CATSAGETHSDTQYF
size: many; length: 18; D: TRBD1; V: TRBV5-1; J: TRBJ1-1; DNA: TGCGCCAGCGCAACCTGGCCGGGACAGGGAGGAATGAACACTGAAGCTTTCTTT; CDR3: CASATWPGQGGMNTEAFF
size: few; length: 17; D: .; V: TRBV30; J: TRBJ2-2; DNA: TGTGCCTGGAGTGAGAGATTCACCGGGACACTTACCGGGGAGCTGTTTTTT; CDR3: CAWSERFTGTLTGELFF
size: many; length: 16; D: TRBD1; V: TRBV2; J: TRBJ2-5; DNA: TGTGCCAGCAGCCACCCGGGACAGATGTACCAAGAGACCCAGTACTTC; CDR3: CASSHPGQMYQETQYF
size: many; length: 15; D: .; V: TRBV29-1; J: TRBJ2-5; DNA: TGCAGCGTTGAGGGAGAATGGGATCGGCAAGAGACCCAGTACTTC; CDR3: CSVEGEWDRQETQYF
size: .; length: 18; D: TRBD1; V: TRBV28; J: TRBJ2-3; DNA: TGTGCCAGCAGTTCGCGTTTGGTTGGGACAGCCCACACAGATACGCAGTGTTTT; CDR3: CASSSRLVGTAHTDTQCF
size: many; length: 16; D: .; V: TRBV4-3; J: TRBJ1-1; DNA: TGCGCCAGCAGCCAAGATAAAGGCAGGGGGAACACTGAAGCTTTCTTT; CDR3: CASSQDKGRGNTEAFF
size: many; length: 14; D: TRBD1; V: TRBV7-6; J: TRBJ1-5; DNA: TGTGCCAGCAGCTCCCGGACAGGGAATCAGCCCCAGCATTTT; CDR3: CASSSRTGNQPQHF
size: many; length: 16; D: .; V: TRBV9; J: TRBJ2-3; DNA: TGTGCCAGCAGCTCCAGAAGGGCTAGCAGCACAGATACGCAGTATTTT; CDR3: CASSSRRASSTDTQYF
size: many; length: 13; D: .; V: TRBV15; J: TRBJ1-1; DNA: TGTGCCACCAGGGTTAGGGGTGGGACTGAAGCTTTCTTT; CDR3: CATRVRGGTEAFF
size: few; length: 12; D: .; V: TRBV6-6; J: TRBJ2-2; DNA: TGTGCCACGCAGGGTTTGGGCGGGGAGCTGTTTTTT; CDR3: CATQGLGGELFF
size: few; length: 13; D: .; V: TRBV12-3/TRBV12-4; J: TRBJ1-2; DNA: TGTGCCAGCAGTTTTGGGACGCACTATGGCTACACCTTC; CDR3: CASSFGTHYGYTF
size: many; length: 13; D: TRBD1; V: TRBV10-3; J: TRBJ2-7; DNA: TGTGCCATCTCCCGGGACAGCGCGTACGAGCAGTACTTC; CDR3: CAISRDSAYEQYF
size: few; length: 17; D: .; V: TRBV4-1; J: TRBJ1-2; DNA: TGCGCCAGCAGCCAAGATCCTTTACTTAACGGCATCTATGGCTACACCTTC; CDR3: CASSQDPLLNGIYGYTF
size: .; length: 16; D: .; V: TRBV19; J: TRBJ1-5; DNA: TGTGCCAGTAGTCCTACAGGGCAGTTTAGCAATCAGCCCCAGCATTTT; CDR3: CASSPTGQFSNQPQHF
size: many; length: 14; D: .; V: TRBV4-1; J: TRBJ2-3; DNA: TGCGCCAGCAGCCAGGCGAAACGGACAGATACGCAGTATTTT; CDR3: CASSQAKRTDTQYF
size: few; length: 16; D: .; V: TRBV9; J: TRBJ1-6; DNA: TGTGCCAGCAGCGTAGTGGGAGGCGTCACCGATTCACCCCTCCACTTT; CDR3: CASSVVGGVTDSPLHF
size: many; length: 16; D: TRBD2; V: TRBV27; J: TRBJ2-1; DNA: TGTGCCAGCAGTTTCTTTGCTAGCGGGGGGGGGTATGAGCAGTTCTTC; CDR3: CASSFFASGGGYEQFF
size: many; length: 14; D: .; V: TRBV6-5; J: TRBJ1-5; DNA: TGTGCCAGCAGCCCATCAGACGGCAATCAGCCCCAGCATTTT; CDR3: CASSPSDGNQPQHF
size: .; length: 16; D: .; V: TRBV28; J: TRBJ1-4; DNA: TGTGCCAGCAGTCCCGGCGAGGGGACCGTTAATGAAAACCTGTTTTTT; CDR3: CASSPGEGTVNENLFF
size: many; length: 12; D: .; V: TRBV28; J: TRBJ2-7; DNA: TGTGCCAGCTGGGGGATTGGATCCGAGCAGTACTTC; CDR3: CASWGIGSEQYF
size: few; length: 13; D: TRBD2; V: TRBV20-1; J: TRBJ2-1; DNA: TGCAGTGCTAGTCTAGCGGGGACCTATGAGCAGTTCTTC; CDR3: CSASLAGTYEQFF
size: .; length: 15; D: .; V: TRBV10-2; J: TRBJ1-6; DNA: TGCGCCAGCAGTGAGGGGGGGGATCCTAATTCACCCCTCCACTTT; CDR3: CASSEGGDPNSPLHF
size: many; length: 14; D: .; V: TRBV19; J: TRBJ2-5; DNA: TGTGCCAGTAGTACCCTGGGTTACCAAGAGACCCAGTACTTC; CDR3: CASSTLGYQETQYF
size: .; length: 14; D: .; V: TRBV11-2; J: TRBJ2-7; DNA: TGTGCCAGCAGCTTAAATAGCGGACCCTACGAGCAGTACTTC; CDR3: CASSLNSGPYEQYF
size: few; length: 15; D: TRBD2; V: TRBV4-3; J: TRBJ2-1; DNA: TGCGCCAGCAGCCAAACTAGCGGGGAGTACAATGAGCAGTTCTTC; CDR3: CASSQTSGEYNEQFF
size: many; length: 18; D: TRBD1; V: TRBV28; J: TRBJ1-6; DNA: TGTGCCAGCAGGAACACAGGGGGCGAAGTGCCTAACAATTCACCCCTCCACTTT; CDR3: CASRNTGGEVPNNSPLHF
size: many; length: 15; D: .; V: TRBV11-1; J: TRBJ2-7; DNA: TGTGCCAGCAGCCCTCCAGGAGGGGGCTACTACGAGCAGTACTTC; CDR3: CASSPPGGGYYEQYF
size: few; length: 14; D: TRBD1; V: TRBV19; J: TRBJ1-2; DNA: TGTGCCAGTAGTGCCCTGGACAGGGCGGGCGGCTACACCTTC; CDR3: CASSALDRAGGYTF
size: few; length: 18; D: TRBD2; V: TRBV4-3; J: TRBJ2-7; DNA: TGCGCCAGCAGCCAAGGTTCCGGGCTAGCGGAAGACCCCTACGAGCAGTACTTC; CDR3: CASSQGSGLAEDPYEQYF
size: many; length: 14; D: .; V: TRBV29-1; J: TRBJ2-5; DNA: TGCAGCGTTGATTCCCCCTCGTACCAAGAGACCCAGTACTTC; CDR3: CSVDSPSYQETQYF
size: many; length: 13; D: TRBD1; V: TRBV29-1; J: TRBJ1-2; DNA: TGCAGCGTAGGACAGGGTTCTAACTATGGCTACACCTTC; CDR3: CSVGQGSNYGYTF
size: many; length: 15; D: .; V: TRBV9; J: TRBJ1-3; DNA: TGTGCCAGCAGCCCTCAAGGGGGGTCTGGAAACACCATATATTTT; CDR3: CASSPQGGSGNTIYF
size: .; length: 14; D: .; V: TRBV19; J: TRBJ2-2; DNA: TGTGCCAGTAGGTGGGCAGGGAACACCGGGGAGCTGTTTTTT; CDR3: CASRWAGNTGELFF
size: many; length: 14; D: .; V: TRBV6-5; J: TRBJ2-7; DNA: TGTGCCAGCAGCCTACAGGTTAGCTCCTACGAGCAGTACTTC; CDR3: CASSLQVSSYEQYF
size: many; length: 18; D: TRBD2; V: TRBV5-4; J: TRBJ2-3; DNA: TGTGCCAGCAGCCGGACGGATTACGGCGGGAGGGCCCCTGATACGCAGTATTTT; CDR3: CASSRTDYGGRAPDTQYF
size: few; length: 18; D: TRBD2; V: TRBV20-1; J: TRBJ2-1; DNA: TGCAGTGCTAGAGTAGCCCCCGGACTAGCGGGGGGGGGGGATGAGCAGTTCTTC; CDR3: CSARVAPGLAGGGDEQFF
size: many; length: 15; D: .; V: TRBV5-6; J: TRBJ1-5; DNA: TGTGCCAGCAGCTTGAGAATGGCTGCGGATCAGCCCCAGCATTTT; CDR3: CASSLRMAADQPQHF
size: .; length: 13; D: TRBD2; V: TRBV5-6; J: TRBJ2-7; DNA: TGTGCCAGCGGTGGGGGGGGCTCCTACGAGCAGTACTTC; CDR3: CASGGGGSYEQYF
size: .; length: 17; D: .; V: TRBV7-9; J: TRBJ2-7; DNA: TGTGCCAGCAGACCCACAGGGAGCGGGCGAAGCCCCTACGAGCAGTACTTC; CDR3: CASRPTGSGRSPYEQYF
size: .; length: 13; D: .; V: TRBV4-1; J: TRBJ2-7; DNA: TGCGCCAGCAGCCAAGCGTCCGACACTCCGCAGTACTTC; CDR3: CASSQASDTPQYF
size: many; length: 14; D: TRBD2; V: TRBV29-1; J: TRBJ2-7; DNA: TGCAGCGTTGAAGAAGCGGGGGGGACCTACGAGCAGTACTTC; CDR3: CSVEEAGGTYEQYF
size: many; length: 15; D: TRBD1; V: TRBV5-4; J: TRBJ2-5; DNA: TGTGCCAGCAGCTTTGGACAGGAGAACCAAGAGACCCAGTACTTC; CDR3: CASSFGQENQETQYF
size: .; length: 23; D: TRBD1; V: TRBV7-2; J: TRBJ1-6; DNA: TGTGCCAGCAGCTCACACAAGGGGGACAGGGGAATCTTTAGGACAGACGATAATTCACCCCTCCACTTT; CDR3: CASSSHKGDRGIFRTDDNSPLHF
size: .; length: 17; D: .; V: TRBV7-3; J: TRBJ1-1; DNA: TGTGCCAGCAGCTTAGGTCCGGGGGGGGACGAGTATACTGAAGCTTTCTTT; CDR3: CASSLGPGGDEYTEAFF
size: many; length: 15; D: TRBD1; V: TRBV6-2/TRBV6-3; J: TRBJ1-1; DNA: TGTGCCAGCAGAAACAGGGGGAACGTGAACACTGAAGCTTTCTTT; CDR3: CASRNRGNVNTEAFF
size: many; length: 18; D: .; V: TRBV27; J: TRBJ1-5; DNA: TGTGCCAGCAGTTCCGACAGGCCCTCATCCTATAGCAATCAGCCCCAGCATTTT; CDR3: CASSSDRPSSYSNQPQHF
size: many; length: 17; D: TRBD1; V: TRBV6-5; J: TRBJ1-4; DNA: TGTGCCAGCAAAGCCCCGGGACAGGGGGCCCCCGGGGAAAAACTGTTTTTT; CDR3: CASKAPGQGAPGEKLFF